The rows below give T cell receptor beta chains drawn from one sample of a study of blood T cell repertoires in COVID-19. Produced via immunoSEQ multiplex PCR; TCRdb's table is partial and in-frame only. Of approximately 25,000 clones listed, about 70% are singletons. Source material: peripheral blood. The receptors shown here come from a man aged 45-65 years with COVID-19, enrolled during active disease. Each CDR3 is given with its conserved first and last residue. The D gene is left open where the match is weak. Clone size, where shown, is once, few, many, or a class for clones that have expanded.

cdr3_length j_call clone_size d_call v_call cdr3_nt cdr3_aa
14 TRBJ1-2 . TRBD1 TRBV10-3 TGTGCCATCAGTGGGCGGACAGGGGATGGGAGCTACACCTTC CAISGRTGDGSYTF
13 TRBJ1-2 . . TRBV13 TGTGCCAGCAGCTTGGCGGGGGACTATGGCTACACCTTC CASSLAGDYGYTF
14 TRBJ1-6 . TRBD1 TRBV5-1 TGCGCCAGCAGCTCCGGGACAGTGAATTCACCCCTCCACTTT CASSSGTVNSPLHF
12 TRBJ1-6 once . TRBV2 TGTGCCAGCTCGGGGTCCACTTCACCCCTCCACTTT CASSGSTSPLHF
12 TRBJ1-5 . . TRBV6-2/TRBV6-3 TGTGCCAGCAGTCGGGGGGATCAGCCCCAGCATTTT CASSRGDQPQHF
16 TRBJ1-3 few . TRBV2 TGTGCCAGCAGTGAAGGGGAGGGTGTCCCTGGAAACACCATATATTTT CASSEGEGVPGNTIYF
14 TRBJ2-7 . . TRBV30 TGTGCCTGGAGTGTAGGAGTTAACTCCTACGAGCAGTACTTC CAWSVGVNSYEQYF
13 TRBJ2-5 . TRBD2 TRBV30 TGTGCCTGGAGTGTGCTGGGGGGGGAGACCCAGTACTTC CAWSVLGGETQYF
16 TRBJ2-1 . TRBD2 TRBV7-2 TGTGCCAGCAGTAAGACGTCGGGCGGGGGTTACAATGAGCAGTTCTTC CASSKTSGGGYNEQFF
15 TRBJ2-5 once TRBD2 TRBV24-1 TGTGCCACCAGTGGTAGCGGGGGCCACCAAGAGACCCAGTACTTC CATSGSGGHQETQYF
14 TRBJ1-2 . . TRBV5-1 TGCGCCAGCAGCTTGGTGGGGGGTCGGTATGGCTACACCTTC CASSLVGGRYGYTF
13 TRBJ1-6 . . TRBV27 TGTGCCAGCAGTTGGAGGGAAAGGTCACCCCTCCACTTT CASSWRERSPLHF
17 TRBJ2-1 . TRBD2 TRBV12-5 TGTGCTAGTGGTTTACCCGGGACTAGCGGGAGCAGGAATGAGCAGTTCTTC CASGLPGTSGSRNEQFF
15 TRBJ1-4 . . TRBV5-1 TGCGCCAGCAGTCCGGGGGACGCAACTAATGAAAAACTGTTTTTT CASSPGDATNEKLFF
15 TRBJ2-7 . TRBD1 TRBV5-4 TGTGCCAGCAGCTCTCCCGACAGGGATGAGTACGAGCAGTACTTC CASSSPDRDEYEQYF
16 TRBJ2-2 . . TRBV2 TGTGCCACCACGAGCGGGCACGCGACGAACACCGGGGAGCTGTTTTTT CATTSGHATNTGELFF